Sequencing of this TCR beta chain was carried out in a study of blood T cell repertoires in COVID-19. This CDR3 contains 16 residues. J gave up 9 bases and V 4 bases, and 17 bases lay outside the gene matches. Original processing methods: Estimation of nucleated cell counts relied on the amplification of reference gene primers. The method was immunoSEQ multiplex PCR; TCRdb's version includes in-frame clones alone and lacks a portion of them. D and trimming were read from the DNA, whereas the V and J calls and clone size are those reported in that table. The profile shows around 130,000 clones, 75% to 90% of them singletons.

The rearrangement links TRBV5-7 to TRBJ1-1, with 8 bases fitting TRBD1. TRBV5-7 is an ORF, and what it does is uncertain. Sequenced input: peripheral blood. This TCR came from an elderly woman with acute or convalescent COVID-19. DNA for the CDR3: TGTGCCAGCAGCCTCCGGGACAGGAGGCGGGGGAACAAAGCTTTCTTT. Translation gives CASSLRDRRRGNKAFF.